The clone carrying this T cell receptor beta chain has more than one count but fewer than ten. Its target is not known. The CDR3 is 11 residues long. Germline CDR1 is DFQATT and CDR2 is SNEGSKA (reference sequence). Trimming removed 6 bases at V and 3 bases at J, with 8 bases between. This entry belongs to a study of neoadjuvant anti-PD-1 for oral cavity cancer. Study results and caveats: Greater tumor shrinkage accompanied bigger post-treatment sizes of preexisting clones.

The data were produced by immunoSEQ multiplex PCR, yet TCRdb's version contains in-frame clones alone and is incomplete. The repertoire consists of tens of thousands of clones, with 25% to 30% occurring once and the leading ten covering 16%. Regarding time point: after neoadjuvant nivolumab, at surgical resection. Sequenced here: tumor tissue, sampled after nivolumab (anti-PD-1) treatment. The V gene is TRBV20-1, the J gene TRBJ1-2; maybe TRBD1 (6 bases). The sequence derives from a person aged 40-85 years with oral cavity squamous cell carcinoma. CDR3 region: CSARQDYGYTF. DNA of the CDR3: TGCAGTGCGCGACAGGACTATGGCTACACCTTC.